Presented here are 3 T cell receptor beta chains from one specimen sequenced in a study of siplizumab effects on memory and regulatory T cells. The antigens for these receptors are not known. Coculturing was carried out on the mixed lymphocyte reaction cells. It lasted over 5 days and was done at 37°C. Data came from immunoSEQ multiplex PCR; TCRdb stores just in-frame clones and leaves some out. Found here are 11,000 to 15,000 clones, roughly 50% of them singletons; the top ten hold roughly 10%. The sample was CFSE-low (dividing) CD4+ T cells sorted from an allogeneic mixed lymphocyte reaction. Source of these receptors: a human donor in good health; the cells came from an allogeneic mixed lymphocyte reaction.

This clone was counted a few times. The chain couples TRBV11-2 to TRBJ1-2; D gene uncertain. Germline V lookup: CDR1 SGHAT, CDR2 FQNNGV. V was trimmed by 5 bases and J by 4 bases, leaving 8 bases between them. The CDR3 loop spans 12 amino acids. The CDR3 here is CASSPRRYGYTF. In DNA form, the CDR3 reads TGTGCCAGCAGCCCCCGCCGCTATGGCTACACCTTC.

This rearrangement joins TRBV5-1 to TRBJ1-1, with D unclear. This CDR3 has 13 amino acids. Between the trimmed V and J ends, which lost 4 bases and 1 base, there was a span of 8 bases. Germline V CDR1 and CDR2: SGHRS, YFSETQ. Here the CDR3 DNA reads TGCGCCAGCAGCCCGACCAGGAACACTGAAGCTTTCTTT. It is translated as CASSPTRNTEAFF.

About this clone: One end of the junction varies from germline; a read error may be responsible. The chain has TRBV7-2 and TRBJ2-1; D is ambiguous. The CDR3 sequence is 14 residues long. The V gene's germline CDR1 is SGHTA and CDR2 FQGNSA. The CDR3 bases are TGTGCCAGCAGCCCACAGATCTCCAACAATGAGCAGTTCTTC. Its protein product is CASSPQISNNEQFF.